The 23 T cell receptor beta chains in this list originate from one sample, sequenced in a study of beta chain features in type 1 diabetes. These receptors have no identified antigens. Expressed TCRB transcripts were sequenced, since all the RNA that had been isolated was reverse transcribed. Repertoires were generated with immunoSEQ multiplex PCR, while TCRdb's copy carries only in-frame clones and drops some. The data contain about 660,000 clones, roughly an eighth of them singletons. Regarding the study as a whole: Within each of all four CD4+ subsets, Type 1 diabetes patients had TCRB CDR3s that were moderately but significantly shorter.

The sample was naive CD4+ T cells from blood. The receptors here all came from a man between 18 and 29 years old with type 1 diabetes.

The CDR3 DNA reads as TGTGCCAGCAGCCCGCGGACAGGGAGCCTTCGCACAGATACGCAGTATTTT. Amino acid sequence: CASSPRTGSLRTDTQYF. The genes are TRBV7-2 and TRBJ2-3, with 8 bases matching TRBD1. Per germline, CDR1 SGHTA and CDR2 FQGNSA. The junction had 11 bases not matched to a gene; V was cut back by 5 bases and J by 1 base. This CDR3 has 17 amino acids.

Notes on this clone: The sample holds other DNA sequences that translate to the same CDR3. V gene TRBV28 combines with J gene TRBJ1-5, with D possibly TRBD1 on 5 matching bases. CDR3 size: 13 residues. Germline V gives CDR1 MDHEN, CDR2 SYDVKM. Deletions cut 2 bases from V and 6 bases from J, with 8 bases between. The CDR3 nucleotides read TGTGCCAGCAGTTTACCTGGGACTCAGCCCCAGCATTTT. Its translation is CASSLPGTQPQHF. Full variable domain (missing parts from reference TRBV28 and TRBJ1-5): DVKVTQSSRYLVKRTGEKVFLECVQDMDHENMFWYRQDPGLGLRLIYFSYDVKMKEKGDIPEGYSVSREKKERFSLILESASTNQTSMYLCASSLPGTQPQHFGDGTRLSIL.

This chain joins TRBV11-2 and TRBJ1-3; maybe TRBD1 (5 bases). The CDR3 consists of 13 residues. Trimming pared 6 bases from V and 0 bases from J, leaving 6 bases between. Germline V CDR1 and CDR2: SGHAT, FQNNGV. The CDR3 sequence is CASSTGSGNTIYF. The CDR3 bases are TGTGCCAGCAGTACAGGCTCTGGAAACACCATATATTTT.

Only a few counts were recorded for this clone. The chain joins TRBV9 to TRBJ1-1, with D unclear. V lost 4 bases and J 5 bases, leaving 15 bases between the germline ends. The CDR3 runs to 14 residues. The V gene's germline CDR1 is SGDLS and CDR2 YYNGEE. The DNA of the CDR3 is TGTGCCAGCAGCCGGATCGGGGTCGGTACTGAAGCTTTCTTT. Amino acids: CASSRIGVGTEAFF. Full variable domain (remainder filled in from reference TRBV9 and TRBJ1-1): DSGVTQTPKHLITATGQRVTLRCSPRSGDLSVYWYQQSLDQGLQFLIQYYNGEERAKGNILERFSAQQFPDLHSELNLSSLELGDSALYFCASSRIGVGTEAFFGQGTRLTVV.

This clone was seen a few times. The chain carries TRBV30 and TRBJ2-1; the D is unclear. This CDR3 has 13 residues. Trimming pared 3 bases from V and 6 bases from J, leaving 12 bases between. CDR1 is GTSNPN and CDR2 is SVGIG in the germline V gene (reference sequence). The CDR3 reads CAWRLTAANEQFF. In DNA form, the CDR3 reads TGTGCCTGGAGACTAACGGCAGCCAATGAGCAGTTCTTC.

V and J are TRBV18 and TRBJ2-7; D is uncertain. Germline V CDR1 and CDR2: KGHSH, LQKENI. V lost 6 bases, J lost 2 bases, and 11 bases lay in between. CDR3 length: 13 residues. CDR3 in DNA: TGTGCCAGCTCTCCAAACGGTCCCTACGAGCAGTACTTC. Protein: CASSPNGPYEQYF.

V and J are TRBV12-5 and TRBJ2-2, with a possible D match to TRBD1 (6 bases). The germline V gene has CDR1 LGHNT and CDR2 FRNRAP. The V gene lost 3 bases and the J gene lost 2 bases, with 13 bases spanning the gap. The CDR3 covers 16 residues. The CDR3 bases are TGTGCTAGTGGTTTATACGGGACACTCAACACCGGGGAGCTGTTTTTT. Residues: CASGLYGTLNTGELFF. Full variable domain (missing parts from reference TRBV12-5 and TRBJ2-2): DARVTQTPRHKVTEMGQEVTMRCQPILGHNTVFWYRQTMMQGLELLAYFRNRAPLDDSGMPKDRFSAEMPDATLATLKIQPSEPRDSAVYFCASGLYGTLNTGELFFGEGSRLTVL.

This clone was observed a handful of times. This chain joins TRBV10-3 and TRBJ1-1, with no clear D. V was clipped by 7 bases and J by 0 bases, with 18 bases between them. Germline CDR1 is ENHRY and CDR2 is SYGVKD. The CDR3 has 16 residues. The CDR3 is CAITADPSRLNTEAFF. CDR3 DNA sequence: TGTGCCATCACGGCCGACCCCAGCCGCCTGAACACTGAAGCTTTCTTT.

This clone occurred a few times. The V gene is TRBV13, the J gene TRBJ2-7; 7 bases map to TRBD2. V trimming: 2 bases; J trimming: 9 bases; junction bases outside the gene matches: 16. The germline V gene encodes CDR1 PRHDT and CDR2 FYEKMQ (reference sequence). The CDR3 contains 16 residues. Here the CDR3 reads CASSLRGGANADGQYF. CDR3 DNA: TGTGCCAGCAGCTTAAGGGGAGGGGCTAACGCTGACGGGCAGTACTTC.

In its sample, this clone was seen a few times. The chain has TRBV6-6 and TRBJ1-1, with TRBD1 as a possible D gene (6 bases). Germline V gene sequence: CDR1 MNHNY, CDR2 SVGAGI (reference sequence). CDR3 length: 12 amino acids. V dropped 7 bases and J dropped 5 bases, with 11 bases sitting between them. The CDR3 coding sequence is TGTGCCAGCACTACTACAGGGACTGAAGCTTTCTTT. Amino acids: CASTTTGTEAFF.

This clone was seen a few times. The gene calls are TRBV27 and TRBJ2-6, with D hard to call. Trimming pared 3 bases from V and 4 bases from J, leaving 7 bases between. Germline CDR1 MNHEY, CDR2 SMNVEV (reference sequence). The CDR3 contains 14 residues. The CDR3 coding sequence is TGTGCCAGCAGTTTGTTGACAGGGGCCAACGTCCTGACTTTC. Translating gives CASSLLTGANVLTF.

The rearrangement uses TRBV28 and TRBJ1-5, with D perhaps matching TRBD1 (6 bases). The CDR3 contains 13 residues. CDR1 MDHEN and CDR2 SYDVKM come from the germline V gene. Trimming took off 5 bases at V and 4 bases at J, with 9 bases between the two ends. CDR3 bases: TGTGCCAGCAGTACAGGGTGGAATCAGCCCCAGCATTTT. Translating it yields CASSTGWNQPQHF.

In its sample, this clone was seen a few times. V gene TRBV11-2 combines with J gene TRBJ2-3; 10 nucleotides align to TRBD1. Germline V CDR1 and CDR2: SGHAT, FQNNGV. V gave up 5 bases and J gave up 2 bases; unmatched junction bases: 7. This CDR3 contains 16 residues. CDR3 in DNA: TGTGCCAGCAGCCTCGGGACAGGGGTTCACACAGATACGCAGTATTTT. This codes for CASSLGTGVHTDTQYF.

The chain couples TRBV4-3 to TRBJ1-2; the match to TRBD1 covers 12 bases. The length of the CDR3 is 17 residues. Germline lookup yields CDR1 LGHNA and CDR2 YSLEER. V dropped 0 bases and J dropped 7; count of bases not matched to a gene: 9. The CDR3 region has the DNA TGCGCCAGCAGCCAAGACACCCCGGGACAGGGGGCTCCTGGCTACACCTTC. It codes for CASSQDTPGQGAPGYTF.

The V call is TRBV30, the J call TRBJ2-7; D might be TRBD2 (5 bases). This CDR3 spans 13 amino acids. Trimming cost V 0 bases and J 6 bases, with 12 bases left between them. Germline assignment: CDR1 GTSNPN and CDR2 SVGIG (reference sequence). CDR3 bases: TGTGCCTGGAGTGTACGGCGAGGGAGCGAGCAGTACTTC. The encoded protein is CAWSVRRGSEQYF.

The chain couples TRBV30 to TRBJ1-5; D is ambiguous. CDR1 is GTSNPN, CDR2 SVGIG, per germline (reference sequence). The V end was cut by 0 bases, the J end by 4 bases, with 7 bases between. This CDR3 is built from 13 residues. The CDR3 loop reads CAWSVQRNQPQHF. As DNA, the CDR3 is TGTGCCTGGAGTGTCCAGAGAAATCAGCCCCAGCATTTT.

As to this clone: Relative to the germline gene, one junction end is altered; a read error may explain this. This chain links TRBV7-2 with TRBJ1-1; D ambiguous. The CDR3 has 11 residues. Germline CDR1 and CDR2: SGHTA and FQGNSA. The DNA for the CDR3 is TGTGCCAGCAGCTGGACTGGATCTGCCGTATTT. This translates into CASSWTGSAVF. The variable domain in full, with the rest retrieved from reference TRBV7-2 and TRBJ1-1, is GAGVSQSPSNKVTEKGKDVELRCDPISGHTALYWYRQSLGQGLEFLIYFQGNSAPDKSGLPSDRFSAERTGGSVSTLTIQRTQQEDSAVYLCASSWTGSAVFGQGTRLTVV.

This clone was detected a few times. This sequence joins TRBV28 and TRBJ2-3; the match to TRBD1 covers 10 bases. CDR1 and CDR2 (germline): MDHEN, SYDVKM. V trimming: 6 bases; J trimming: 4 bases; junction bases outside the gene matches: 10. The CDR3 is made up of 16 amino acids. The CDR3 spells CASSRWDRGFADTQYF. CDR3 DNA: TGTGCCAGCAGCCGCTGGGACAGGGGATTTGCAGATACGCAGTATTTT.

The sample holds a few counts of this clone. The DNA of the CDR3 is TGTGCCAGCAGCCAGGGCCTTGGACAGGGCCCGAACACTGAAGCTTTCTTT. Its protein product is CASSQGLGQGPNTEAFF. The chain uses TRBV4-2 and TRBJ1-1; the match to TRBD1 covers 8 bases. This CDR3 is 17 amino acids long. Germline loops: CDR1 LGHNA, CDR2 YNFKEQ. Germline trimming cut 3 bases from V and 1 base from J; bases unmatched to any gene: 10.

The V and J genes are TRBV6-5 and TRBJ2-7; 10 nucleotides agree with TRBD2. The CDR3 runs 14 residues. Germline CDR1 reads MNHEY; CDR2 reads SVGAGI. V gave up 8 bases and J gave up 5 bases; unmatched junction bases: 9. The CDR3 DNA is TGTGCCAGCCACAAGCGGGAGGGCCGGAACGAGCAGTACTTC. It yields the protein CASHKREGRNEQYF.

This chain connects TRBV28 to TRBJ1-4, with no clear D. In germline, CDR1 is MDHEN, CDR2 SYDVKM. This CDR3 has 15 amino acids. Trimming left V 6 bases short and J 3 bases short, with 14 bases between. CDR3 region: CASSPPGGSNEKLFF. CDR3 nucleotides: TGTGCCAGCAGCCCCCCCGGAGGATCTAATGAAAAACTGTTTTTT.

This clone was recorded a few times. V gene TRBV9 combines with J gene TRBJ2-2, with TRBD2 identical over 10 bases. V gave up 0 bases and J gave up 9 bases; unmatched junction bases: 5. The germline V gene encodes CDR1 SGDLS and CDR2 YYNGEE. This CDR3 is built from 15 residues. The CDR3 is CASSVVSGRQRELFF. CDR3 in DNA: TGTGCCAGCAGCGTAGTTAGCGGGAGGCAGAGGGAGCTGTTTTTT. Based on the CDR3 plus reference TRBV9 and TRBJ2-2, the full variable domain is DSGVTQTPKHLITATGQRVTLRCSPRSGDLSVYWYQQSLDQGLQFLIQYYNGEERAKGNILERFSAQQFPDLHSELNLSSLELGDSALYFCASSVVSGRQRELFFGEGSRLTVL.

The rearrangement links TRBV7-2 to TRBJ1-1; D call uncertain. Germline V lookup: CDR1 SGHTA, CDR2 FQGNSA. The V and J ends lost 5 bases and 2 bases respectively, with 9 bases between them. The CDR3 is made up of 13 amino acids. CDR3 in DNA: TGTGCCAGCAGCAGGACTGCAAACACTGAAGCTTTCTTT. It translates to CASSRTANTEAFF.